These T cell receptor beta chains were read from a single sample in a study of CD8+ T cells in alopecia areata. Assay: immunoSEQ multiplex PCR; the TCRdb copy retains only in-frame clones and omits some. The sample gives 150,000 to 200,000 clones, under 80% of which show up once; 1.3% is in the top ten. The specimen comprised CD4+ T cells sorted from blood, sampled at approximately week 49, from a patient treated with tofacitinib. These receptors originate from a human donor with alopecia areata. CDR3s include the opening cysteine and the closing phenylalanine or tryptophan. D genes are given only for firm matches. Expanded clones are given a class, and other clones once, few, many or no size at all.

cdr3_nt,cdr3_aa,v_call,clone_size,cdr3_length,d_call,j_call
TGCAGCGTCCTCCCGACCCGCACCTTC,CSVLPTRTF,TRBV29-1,-,9,-,TRBJ1-2
TGTGCCAGCGGGAGTTACACTGAAGCTTTCTTT,CASGSYTEAFF,TRBV11-2,-,11,-,TRBJ1-1
TGTGCCATCAGTCGGAGAGGCGGTATCTATGGCTACACCTTC,CAISRRGGIYGYTF,TRBV10-3,-,14,-,TRBJ1-2
TGCGCCAGCAGCCCGAACAGGTTCGCGCAGTACTTC,CASSPNRFAQYF,TRBV10-1,-,12,-,TRBJ2-7
TGCGCCAGCAGTCAATCCGACATTTGCCTCTATGGCTACACCTTC,CASSQSDICLYGYTF,TRBV23-1,few,15,-,TRBJ1-2
TGTGCCAGCAGCTTGGACGGGACAGGGGTCGGCAACGTCCTGACTTTC,CASSLDGTGVGNVLTF,TRBV5-6,-,16,TRBD1,TRBJ2-6
TGTGCCAGCAGTGATCGTGCCTCTGGGGCCAACGTCCTGACTTTC,CASSDRASGANVLTF,TRBV6-1,medium-sized,15,-,TRBJ2-6
TGTGCCATCAGTGAAGACTTTATGAACACTGAAGCTTTCTTT,CAISEDFMNTEAFF,TRBV10-3,-,14,-,TRBJ1-1
TGTGCCAGCAGCCAATTCCGGGGGGCTGGCGAGCAGTACTTC,CASSQFRGAGEQYF,TRBV14,few,14,-,TRBJ2-7
TGTGCCAGCTCACCAGGGTTGGATCAGCCCCAGCATTTT,CASSPGLDQPQHF,TRBV18,-,13,-,TRBJ1-5